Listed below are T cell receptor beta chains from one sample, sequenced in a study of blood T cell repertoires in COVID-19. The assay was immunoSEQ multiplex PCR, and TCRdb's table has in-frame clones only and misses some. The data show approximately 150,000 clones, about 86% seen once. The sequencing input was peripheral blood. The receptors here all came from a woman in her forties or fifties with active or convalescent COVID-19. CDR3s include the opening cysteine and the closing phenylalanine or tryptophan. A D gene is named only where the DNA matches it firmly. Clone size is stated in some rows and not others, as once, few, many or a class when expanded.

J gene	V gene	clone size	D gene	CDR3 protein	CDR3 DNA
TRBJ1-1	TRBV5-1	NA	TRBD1	CASSSGTGGTEAFF	TGCGCCAGCAGCTCCGGGACAGGGGGCACTGAAGCTTTCTTT
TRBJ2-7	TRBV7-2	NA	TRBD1	CASRRGPGGLYEQYF	TGTGCCAGCAGGCGAGGGCCAGGGGGCTTATACGAGCAGTACTTC
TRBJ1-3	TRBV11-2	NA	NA	CASSLVHGGTISGNTIYF	TGTGCCAGCAGCTTAGTCCACGGAGGCACAATCTCTGGAAACACCATATATTTT
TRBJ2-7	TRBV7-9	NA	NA	CASSLGQAYYEQYF	TGTGCCAGCAGCTTAGGACAGGCCTACTACGAGCAGTACTTC
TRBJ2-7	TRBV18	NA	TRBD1	CASSPGDSRTYEQYF	TGTGCCAGCTCACCGGGGGACAGCCGAACCTACGAGCAGTACTTC
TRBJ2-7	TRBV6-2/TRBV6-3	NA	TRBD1	CASSTGQGWPDEQYF	TGTGCCAGCAGTACCGGACAGGGATGGCCTGACGAGCAGTACTTC
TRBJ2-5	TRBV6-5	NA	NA	CASRRGGGIQETQYF	TGTGCCAGCAGGCGAGGGGGGGGGATCCAAGAGACCCAGTACTTC
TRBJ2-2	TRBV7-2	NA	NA	CASSSRFLGELFF	TGTGCCAGCAGCAGCCGTTTCTTGGGGGAGCTGTTTTTT
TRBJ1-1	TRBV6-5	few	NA	CASSLGVTEAFF	TGTGCCAGCAGCCTAGGGGTGACTGAAGCTTTCTTT
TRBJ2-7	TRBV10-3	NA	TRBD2	CAISTGTSGSYEQYF	TGTGCCATCAGCACCGGGACTAGCGGTTCCTACGAGCAGTACTTC
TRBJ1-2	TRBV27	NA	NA	CASSSTQRDPRGGYTF	TGTGCCAGCAGTTCGACCCAAAGGGACCCGAGGGGGGGCTACACCTTC
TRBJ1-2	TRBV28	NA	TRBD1	CASSFRGSDYGYTF	TGTGCCAGCAGTTTCAGGGGGTCGGACTATGGCTACACCTTC
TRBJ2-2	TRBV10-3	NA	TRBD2	CAISESRTSAGGGELFF	TGTGCCATCAGTGAGTCCAGGACTAGCGCCGGTGGCGGGGAGCTGTTTTTT
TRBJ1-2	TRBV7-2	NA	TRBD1	CASSFSTAGTEGLYTF	TGTGCCAGCAGCTTTTCCACCGCCGGGACAGAGGGTCTCTACACCTTC
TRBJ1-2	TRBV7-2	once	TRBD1	CASSLAGGQGLGYTF	TGTGCCAGCAGCTTAGCCGGGGGACAGGGGTTAGGCTACACCTTC
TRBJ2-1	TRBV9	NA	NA	CASSFRDTFSYNEQFF	TGTGCCAGCAGCTTCCGGGACACTTTCTCCTACAATGAGCAGTTCTTC
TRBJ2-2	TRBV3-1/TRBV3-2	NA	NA	CASSRGGGELFF	TGTGCCAGCAGCAGAGGGGGCGGGGAGCTGTTTTTT
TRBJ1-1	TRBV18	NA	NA	CASSPGQLEAFF	TGTGCCAGCTCACCAGGACAGCTTGAAGCTTTCTTT
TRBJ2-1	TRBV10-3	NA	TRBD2	CAISERRLAGGEQFF	TGTGCCATCAGTGAGAGGCGTCTAGCGGGAGGTGAGCAGTTCTTC
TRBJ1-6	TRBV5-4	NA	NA	CASSLGQANSPLHF	TGTGCCAGCAGCTTAGGACAAGCTAATTCACCCCTCCACTTT
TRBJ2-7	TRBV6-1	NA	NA	CASSEESYEQYF	TGTGCCAGCAGTGAAGAATCTTACGAGCAGTACTTC
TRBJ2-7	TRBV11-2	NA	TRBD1	CASTSDARGTGRLEQYF	TGTGCCAGCACCTCAGATGCTCGCGGGACAGGGAGGCTCGAGCAGTACTTC
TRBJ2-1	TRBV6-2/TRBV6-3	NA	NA	CASSYTPIALAPYNEQFF	TGTGCCAGCAGTTACACACCCATCGCCCTAGCTCCGTACAATGAGCAGTTCTTC
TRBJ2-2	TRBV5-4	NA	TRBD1	CASSRGTGGTNTGELFF	TGTGCCAGCAGCAGAGGGACAGGGGGCACGAACACCGGGGAGCTGTTTTTT
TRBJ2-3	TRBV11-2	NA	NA	CASREVDTQYF	TGTGCCAGCCGCGAGGTGGATACGCAGTATTTT
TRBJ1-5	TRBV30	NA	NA	CAWSHRETYGNQPQHF	TGTGCCTGGAGTCACAGGGAGACCTACGGCAATCAGCCCCAGCATTTT
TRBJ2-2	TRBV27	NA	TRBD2	CASRRTSGNTGELFF	TGTGCCAGCAGACGGACTAGCGGGAACACCGGGGAGCTGTTTTTT
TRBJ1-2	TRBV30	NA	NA	CAWSVLRGGNGYTF	TGTGCCTGGAGTGTCCTGAGAGGTGGTAACGGCTACACCTTC
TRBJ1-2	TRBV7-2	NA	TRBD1	CASSLGTGENYGYTF	TGTGCCAGCAGCTTGGGCACAGGGGAAAACTATGGCTACACCTTC
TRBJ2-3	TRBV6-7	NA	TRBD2	CASSYGPGLAGISTDTQYF	TGTGCCAGCAGTTACGGCCCGGGACTAGCGGGGATAAGCACAGATACGCAGTATTTT
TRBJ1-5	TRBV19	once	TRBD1	CASSTPRTGGNQPQHF	TGTGCCAGTAGTACCCCTCGGACAGGGGGCAATCAGCCCCAGCATTTT
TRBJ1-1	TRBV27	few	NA	CASSLGRGNTEAFF	TGTGCCAGCAGTTTAGGCAGGGGGAACACTGAAGCTTTCTTT
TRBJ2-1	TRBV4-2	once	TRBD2	CASSQEGLAYNEQFF	TGTGCCAGCAGCCAAGAGGGACTAGCGTACAATGAGCAGTTCTTC
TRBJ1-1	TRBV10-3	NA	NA	CAITKTGNTEAFF	TGTGCCATCACCAAGACAGGGAACACTGAAGCTTTCTTT
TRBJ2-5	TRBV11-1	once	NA	CASSLLGVTETQYF	TGTGCCAGCAGCTTACTAGGGGTTACGGAGACCCAGTACTTC
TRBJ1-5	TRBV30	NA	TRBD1	CAWRGQLNQPQHF	TGTGCCTGGAGGGGACAGTTAAATCAGCCCCAGCATTTT
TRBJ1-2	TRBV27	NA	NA	CASSLQGGFGYTF	TGTGCCAGCAGTTTACAGGGAGGGTTTGGCTACACCTTC
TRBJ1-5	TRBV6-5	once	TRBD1	CASRPVGQADQPQHF	TGTGCCAGCAGGCCCGTTGGACAGGCGGATCAGCCCCAGCATTTT
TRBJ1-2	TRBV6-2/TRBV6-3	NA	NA	CASSYSSSEKEHYTF	TGTGCCAGCAGTTACTCTTCCTCGGAGAAGGAACACTACACCTTC
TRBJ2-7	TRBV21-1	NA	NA	CASSKSLMRGGGTYEQYF	TGTGCCAGCAGCAAAAGTCTCATGAGAGGGGGTGGAACCTACGAGCAGTACTTC
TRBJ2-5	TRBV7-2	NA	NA	CASSQGQGGETQYF	TGTGCCAGCAGCCAGGGGCAGGGTGGGGAGACCCAGTACTTC
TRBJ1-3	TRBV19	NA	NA	CASSIGPSGNTIYF	TGTGCCAGTAGTATCGGTCCCTCTGGAAACACCATATATTTT
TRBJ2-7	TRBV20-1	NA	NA	CSASSGYEQYF	TGCAGTGCTAGTTCCGGGTACGAGCAGTACTTC
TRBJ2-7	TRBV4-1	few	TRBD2	CASSQATSATYEQYF	TGCGCCAGCAGCCAAGCGACTAGCGCAACCTACGAGCAGTACTTC
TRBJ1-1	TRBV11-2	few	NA	CASSLAGTQTEAFF	TGTGCCAGCAGCTTAGCAGGGACACAAACTGAAGCTTTCTTT
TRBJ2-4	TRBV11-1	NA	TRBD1	CASSWDRENIQYF	TGTGCCAGCAGCTGGGACAGGGAAAACATTCAGTACTTC
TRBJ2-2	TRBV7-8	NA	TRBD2	CASSLRLAGESAGELFF	TGTGCCAGCAGCTTGAGACTAGCGGGAGAATCGGCCGGGGAGCTGTTTTTT
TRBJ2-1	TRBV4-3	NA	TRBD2	CASSRLAGNNEQFF	TGCGCCAGCAGCCGATTAGCGGGGAATAATGAGCAGTTCTTC